This T cell receptor beta chain originates from a study of T cell changes during pregnancy in multiple sclerosis. The length of the CDR3 is 15 residues. Between the trimmed V and J ends, which lost 0 bases and 3 bases, there was a span of 13 bases. The germline V gene has CDR1 SQVTM and CDR2 ANQGSEA. Here immunoSEQ multiplex PCR was the method, and the copy in TCRdb shows in-frame clones only, minus some. Of about 64,000 clones listed, roughly 91% were seen once; the top ten hold over 5%. The receptor's source is a female donor in good health, enrolled as a control in a pregnancy study. The chain links TRBV29-1 to TRBJ2-3, with D uncertain. The sequences come from peripheral blood, collected in the third trimester of pregnancy. The CDR3 region has the DNA TGCAGCGTTGAAGAAGGAGCGACCACGACAGATACGCAGTATTTT. This encodes CSVEEGATTTDTQYF.